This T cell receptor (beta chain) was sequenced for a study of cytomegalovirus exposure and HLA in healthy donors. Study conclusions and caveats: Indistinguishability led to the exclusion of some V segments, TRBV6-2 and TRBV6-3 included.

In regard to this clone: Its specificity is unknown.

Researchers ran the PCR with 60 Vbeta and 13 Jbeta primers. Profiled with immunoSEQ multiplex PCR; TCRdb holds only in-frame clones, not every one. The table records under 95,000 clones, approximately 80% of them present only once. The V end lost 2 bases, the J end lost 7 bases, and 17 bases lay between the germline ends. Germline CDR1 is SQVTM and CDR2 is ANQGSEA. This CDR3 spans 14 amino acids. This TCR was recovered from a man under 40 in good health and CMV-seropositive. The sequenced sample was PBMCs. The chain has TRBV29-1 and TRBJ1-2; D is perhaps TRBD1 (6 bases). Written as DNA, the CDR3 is TGCAGCGTTGAATGGCGGAACAGGGCGGGTGGCTACACCTTC. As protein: CSVEWRNRAGGYTF.